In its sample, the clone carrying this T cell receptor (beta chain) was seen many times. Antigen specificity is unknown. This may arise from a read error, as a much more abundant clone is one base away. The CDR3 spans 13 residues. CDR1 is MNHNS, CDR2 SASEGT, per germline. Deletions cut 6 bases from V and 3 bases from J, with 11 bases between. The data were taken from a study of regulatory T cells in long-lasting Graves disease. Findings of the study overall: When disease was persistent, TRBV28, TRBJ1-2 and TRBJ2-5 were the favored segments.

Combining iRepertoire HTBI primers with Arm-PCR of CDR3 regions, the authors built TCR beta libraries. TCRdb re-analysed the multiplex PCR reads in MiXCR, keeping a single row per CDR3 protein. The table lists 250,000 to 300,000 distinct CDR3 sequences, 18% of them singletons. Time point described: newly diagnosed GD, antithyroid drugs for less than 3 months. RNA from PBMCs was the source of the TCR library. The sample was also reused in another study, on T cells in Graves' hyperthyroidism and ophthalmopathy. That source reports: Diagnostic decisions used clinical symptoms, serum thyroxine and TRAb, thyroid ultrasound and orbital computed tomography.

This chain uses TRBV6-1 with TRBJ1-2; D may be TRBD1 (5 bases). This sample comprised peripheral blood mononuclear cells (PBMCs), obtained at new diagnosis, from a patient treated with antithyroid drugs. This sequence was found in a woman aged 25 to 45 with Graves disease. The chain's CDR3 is CASSLREDYGYTF. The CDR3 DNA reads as TGTGCCAGCAGCCTCAGGGAGGACTATGGCTACACCTTC.